The clone carrying this T cell receptor (beta chain) was counted a few times. Measured with immunoSEQ multiplex PCR; TCRdb has only the in-frame clones, and not every one. The profile covers 86,000 or so clones, with around 80% appearing a single time and 1.2% taken by the ten largest. Germline V gives CDR1 LGHDT, CDR2 YNNKEL (reference sequence). V was pared by 6 bases and J by 8 bases, with 5 bases of the junction left unmatched. The CDR3 has 15 amino acids. This sample was included in a study of blood T cell repertoires in COVID-19. Specimen: peripheral blood. This chain uses TRBV3-1 (or the pseudogene TRBV3-2) with TRBJ2-3; 16 bases are a match to TRBD2. This sequence originates from a woman older than 75 with acute or convalescent COVID-19. The CDR3 nucleotides read TGTGCCAGCAGGAGAGGGACTAGCGGGGGGGGTACGCAGTATTTT. Its protein product is CASRRGTSGGGTQYF.